The 18 T cell receptor beta chains below come from one sample, sequenced in a study of cytomegalovirus exposure and HLA in healthy donors. PCR was performed using 60 Vbeta and 13 Jbeta primers. Profiling relied on immunoSEQ multiplex PCR, and the TCRdb table lists in-frame clones only, not all of them. The table for this sample gives around 53,000 clones. Source material: PBMCs. The receptors were sampled from a man aged 18 to 30 in good health and CMV-seropositive.

This chain connects TRBV19 to TRBJ2-1; a weak D match, TRBD2 (6 bases). The CDR3 runs 15 residues. Germline CDR1 reads LNHDA; CDR2 reads SQIVND (reference sequence). The V gene lost 2 bases and the J gene lost 7 bases, with 15 bases spanning the gap. This chain's CDR3 is CASSILASQVNEQFF. The CDR3 nucleotides read TGTGCCAGTAGTATACTAGCGTCCCAAGTGAATGAGCAGTTCTTC.

The chain couples TRBV2 to TRBJ2-1, with D tentatively TRBD2 (5 bases). Looked up from germline, CDR1 is SNHLY and CDR2 is FYNNEI. Trimming removed 5 bases from V and 2 bases from J, with 16 bases in between. The CDR3 length is 16 residues. The CDR3 DNA reads TGTGCCAGCAGTCCTGAGGGTCGCCTACCCTACAATGAGCAGTTCTTC. This codes for CASSPEGRLPYNEQFF.

The V gene is TRBV19, the J gene TRBJ1-1; D remains ambiguous. Trimming left V 5 bases short and J 1 base short, with 14 bases between. Looked up from germline, CDR1 is LNHDA and CDR2 is SQIVND (reference sequence). This CDR3 has 15 amino acids. The chain's CDR3 is CASSHTGGGNTEAFF. The CDR3 region has the DNA TGTGCCAGTAGTCACACGGGAGGCGGGAACACTGAAGCTTTCTTT.

This CDR3 reads CASAGTSGIYEQYF. In nucleotides, the CDR3 is TGTGCCAGCGCAGGGACTAGCGGGATCTACGAGCAGTACTTC. The rearrangement joins TRBV25-1 to TRBJ2-7; 13 nucleotides match TRBD2. Trimming cost V 8 bases and J 3 bases; bases outside gene matches: 4. The CDR3 sequence is 14 residues long. Germline V gene lookup returns CDR1 MGHDK and CDR2 SYGVNS.

This rearrangement joins TRBV11-2 to TRBJ2-4; 10 bases line up with TRBD2. The CDR3 consists of 13 residues. CDR1 is SGHAT, CDR2 FQNNGV, per germline. The trim removed 5 bases at V and 8 bases at J, leaving 3 bases unmatched. The CDR3 reads CASSRGLADIQYF. The CDR3 nucleotides are TGTGCCAGCAGCCGAGGACTAGCGGACATTCAGTACTTC. The whole variable domain, filled in from reference TRBV11-2 and TRBJ2-4, reads EAGVAQSPRYKIIEKRQSVAFWCNPISGHATLYWYQQILGQGPKLLIQFQNNGVVDDSQLPKDRFSAERLKGVDSTLKIQPAKLEDSAVYLCASSRGLADIQYFGAGTRLSVL.

V is TRBV5-1 and J is TRBJ2-5; TRBD2 matches 11 bases. The J call may be faulty, since TRBJ2-7 better matches the DNA end. The V gene's germline CDR1 is SGHRS and CDR2 YFSETQ. The CDR3 runs 13 residues. The CDR3 loop reads CASSWTSGYEQYF. The CDR3 nucleotides are TGCGCCAGCAGCTGGACTAGCGGGTACGAGCAGTACTTC.

The gene calls are TRBV19 and TRBJ2-7; 9 bases align to TRBD2. The CDR3 contains 13 residues. CDR1 and CDR2 from the germline V gene are LNHDA and SQIVND (reference sequence). V gave up 7 bases and J gave up 7 bases; unmatched junction bases: 8. CDR3 bases: TGTGCCAGTAATCCTAGCGGGAACAGGGAGCAGTACTTC. Protein product: CASNPSGNREQYF.

This rearrangement joins TRBV9 to TRBJ2-1; D may be TRBD2 (6 bases). This CDR3 comprises 14 residues. Per germline, CDR1 SGDLS and CDR2 YYNGEE. V gave up 6 bases and J gave up 0 bases, with 10 bases separating them. CDR3 nucleotide sequence: TGTGCCAGCACCGCGACTAGCTCCTACAATGAGCAGTTCTTC. This gives the protein CASTATSSYNEQFF.

The chain has TRBV30 and TRBJ2-5; 8 bases agree with TRBD2. The CDR3 has 15 residues. The germline CDR1 and CDR2 sequences are GTSNPN and SVGIG (reference sequence). The V and J ends lost 1 base and 1 base, in that order; junction bases with no gene match: 5. CDR3 bases: TGTGCCTGGAGTGCCGGGGGGGGCCTCCAAGAGACCCAGTACTTC. It is translated as CAWSAGGGLQETQYF.

The chain joins TRBV14 to TRBJ2-3; TRBD2 aligns across 9 bases. Unmatched junction bases numbered 3, after V lost 0 bases and J lost 2 bases. CDR3 length: 16 amino acids. CDR1 SGHDN and CDR2 FVKESK come from the germline V gene. The CDR3: CASSQELAGYTDTQYF. In DNA, the CDR3 is TGTGCCAGCAGCCAAGAACTAGCGGGCTACACAGATACGCAGTATTTT. Using reference TRBV14 and TRBJ2-3 for the parts outside the CDR3, the full variable domain is EAGVTQFPSHSVIEKGQTVTLRCDPISGHDNLYWYRRVMGKEIKFLLHFVKESKQDESGMPNNRFLAERTGGTYSTLKVQPAELEDSGVYFCASSQELAGYTDTQYFGPGTRLTVL.

The chain combines TRBV5-1 with TRBJ1-4; 7 bases map to TRBD1. The germline V gene has CDR1 SGHRS and CDR2 YFSETQ. CDR3 length: 14 amino acids. The trim removed 3 bases at V and 2 bases at J, leaving 1 base unmatched. CDR3 coding DNA: TGCGCCAGCAGCTGGGGACAGACTAATGAAAAACTGTTTTTT. Residues: CASSWGQTNEKLFF.

V usage is TRBV30 and J usage is TRBJ2-1; 11 bases match TRBD2. Germline CDR1 reads GTSNPN; CDR2 reads SVGIG (reference sequence). This CDR3 spans 16 amino acids. Trimming at V came to 2 bases and at J to 1 base, leaving 4 bases not matched to a gene. The CDR3 here is CAWSSGTSGSYNEQFF. The CDR3 coding sequence is TGTGCCTGGAGTTCTGGGACTAGCGGATCCTACAATGAGCAGTTCTTC.

V and J are TRBV2 and TRBJ2-3; TRBD1 is a possible D gene (5 bases). This CDR3 comprises 13 residues. Trimming cost V 7 bases and J 1 base, with 9 bases left between them. From germline, CDR1 is SNHLY and CDR2 FYNNEI. CDR3 nucleotide sequence: TGTGCCAGCACAGGGATTCGCACAGATACGCAGTATTTT. Protein: CASTGIRTDTQYF.

The genes are TRBV5-6 and TRBJ2-3; D not certain. Germline CDR1 reads SGHDT; CDR2 reads YYEEEE. Trimming took 1 base from V and 0 from J, leaving 6 bases between them. The CDR3 length is 14 residues. The CDR3 DNA sequence: TGTGCCAGCAGCTTGCCGCTAAGCACAGATACGCAGTATTTT. Its translation: CASSLPLSTDTQYF.

The J gene is TRBJ2-7, the V gene TRBV28; 12 positions agree with TRBD2. With V trimmed by 5 bases and J by 6 bases, 8 bases remained unmatched. Germline loops: CDR1 MDHEN, CDR2 SYDVKM. CDR3 size: 15 residues. This CDR3 reads CASSLSSGRVSEQYF. The DNA for the CDR3 is TGTGCCAGCAGTCTTTCTAGCGGGAGGGTAAGCGAGCAGTACTTC.

The chain recombines TRBV5-6 with TRBJ1-2; 7 positions agree with TRBD1. J lost 4 bases, V lost 2 bases, and 14 bases had no gene match. CDR3 length: 17 amino acids. Germline CDR1 and CDR2: SGHDT and YYEEEE. CDR3 amino acids: CASSFVVPQTGPYGYTF. The CDR3 nucleotides read TGTGCCAGCAGCTTTGTGGTCCCCCAGACAGGGCCCTATGGCTACACCTTC.

This chain joins TRBV28 and TRBJ1-1, with D unresolved. V was cut by 2 bases and J by 1 base, with 8 bases left in between. The germline gives CDR1 MDHEN, CDR2 SYDVKM. The CDR3 is made up of 14 amino acids. The CDR3 nucleotides are TGTGCCAGCAGTTTAAGCGCGGGGAACACTGAAGCTTTCTTT. This encodes CASSLSAGNTEAFF.

The rearrangement links TRBV5-1 to TRBJ2-3; tentative D call: TRBD2 (6 bases). The CDR3 consists of 16 residues. Germline assignment: CDR1 SGHRS and CDR2 YFSETQ. V was shortened by 0 bases and J by 1 base, with 12 bases between the two germline ends. CDR3 sequence reads: CASSLEGRDCTDTQYF. The CDR3 region has the DNA TGCGCCAGCAGCTTGGAGGGACGGGACTGCACAGATACGCAGTATTTT.